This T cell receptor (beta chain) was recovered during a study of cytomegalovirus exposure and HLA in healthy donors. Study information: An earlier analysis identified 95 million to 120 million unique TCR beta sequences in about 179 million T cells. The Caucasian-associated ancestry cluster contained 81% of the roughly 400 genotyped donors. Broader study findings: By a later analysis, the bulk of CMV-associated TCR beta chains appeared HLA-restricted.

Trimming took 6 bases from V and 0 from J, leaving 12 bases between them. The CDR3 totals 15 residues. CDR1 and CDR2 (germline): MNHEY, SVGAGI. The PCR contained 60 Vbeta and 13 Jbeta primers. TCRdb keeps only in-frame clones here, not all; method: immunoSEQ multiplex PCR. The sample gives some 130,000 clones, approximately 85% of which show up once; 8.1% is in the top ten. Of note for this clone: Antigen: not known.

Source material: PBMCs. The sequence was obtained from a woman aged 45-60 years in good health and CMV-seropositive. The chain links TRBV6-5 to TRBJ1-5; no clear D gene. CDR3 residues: CASRPYKYSNQPQHF. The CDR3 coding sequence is TGTGCCAGCAGGCCATACAAATATAGCAATCAGCCCCAGCATTTT.